This TCR beta chain is from a study of T cell changes during pregnancy in multiple sclerosis. Produced via immunoSEQ multiplex PCR; TCRdb's table is partial and in-frame only. The sample includes 100,000 to 150,000 clones, roughly 92% of them seen just once. The length of the CDR3 is 21 residues. J lost 3 bases, V lost 3 bases, and 22 bases had no gene match. Germline lookup yields CDR1 LGHNA and CDR2 YNFKEQ. This sequence joins TRBV4-2 and TRBJ1-2; 10 nucleotides match TRBD1. The sequencing used peripheral blood, collected before pregnancy. The receptor was derived from a female donor with multiple sclerosis, enrolled in a pregnancy study. The chain's CDR3 is CASSQDHDRGQGSPRHYGYTF. The CDR3 DNA is TGTGCCAGCAGCCAGGACCACGACCGGGGACAGGGGTCACCTCGCCACTATGGCTACACCTTC.